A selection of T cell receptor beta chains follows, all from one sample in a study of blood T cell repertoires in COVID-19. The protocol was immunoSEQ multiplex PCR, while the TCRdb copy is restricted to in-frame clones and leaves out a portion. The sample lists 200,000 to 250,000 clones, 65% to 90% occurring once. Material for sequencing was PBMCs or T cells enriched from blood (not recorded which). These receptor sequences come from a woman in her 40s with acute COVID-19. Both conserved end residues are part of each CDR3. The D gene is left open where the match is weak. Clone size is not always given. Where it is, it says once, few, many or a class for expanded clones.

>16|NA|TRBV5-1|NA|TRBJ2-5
TGCGCCAGCAGCTGGGGGGGCTTCCCGGGGCAAGAGACCCAGTACTTC
CASSWGGFPGQETQYF
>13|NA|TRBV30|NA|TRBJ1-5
TGTGCCTGGAGGACAGGAAGCAATCAGCCCCAGCATTTT
CAWRTGSNQPQHF
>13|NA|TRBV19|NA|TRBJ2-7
TGTGCCAGTAGTAGTGGGGCCGGCTACGAGCAGTACTTC
CASSSGAGYEQYF
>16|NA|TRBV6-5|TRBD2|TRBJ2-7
TGTGCCAGCAGTTATCTCCCGGGACTAGCTAACTACGAGCAGTACTTC
CASSYLPGLANYEQYF
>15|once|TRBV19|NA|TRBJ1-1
TGTGCCAGTAGTATGCGCACAGAAGGGAACACTGAAGCTTTCTTT
CASSMRTEGNTEAFF
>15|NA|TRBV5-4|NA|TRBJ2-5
TGTGCCAGCAGCTTGGGGGGCCTAATGGAGGAGACCCAGTACTTC
CASSLGGLMEETQYF
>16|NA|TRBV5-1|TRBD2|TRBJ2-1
TGCGCCAGCAGTCGTACACTAGCGGGAACCTTCAATGAGCAGTTCTTC
CASSRTLAGTFNEQFF
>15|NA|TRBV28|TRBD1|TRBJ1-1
TGTGCCAGCAGTCCACCGACAGGGGTGAACACTGAAGCTTTCTTT
CASSPPTGVNTEAFF
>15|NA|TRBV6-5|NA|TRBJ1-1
TGTGCCAGCACCGACCCCGCCGGAGGGAACACTGAAGCTTTCTTT
CASTDPAGGNTEAFF
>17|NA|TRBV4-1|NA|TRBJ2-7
TGCGCCAGCAGCCAAGGCCCCCTGAGGGGGATCTCCTACGAGCAGTACTTC
CASSQGPLRGISYEQYF
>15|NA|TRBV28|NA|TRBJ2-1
TGTGCCAGCAGCCAACAGGGGAGGAATTCATATGAGCAGTTCTTC
CASSQQGRNSYEQFF
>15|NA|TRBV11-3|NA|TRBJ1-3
TGTGCCAGCAGCCTACAGGGCCTCTCTGGAAACACCATATATTTT
CASSLQGLSGNTIYF
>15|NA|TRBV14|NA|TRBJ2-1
TGTGCCAGCAGCCCGACAGCCTTCTCCTACAATGAGCAGTTCTTC
CASSPTAFSYNEQFF
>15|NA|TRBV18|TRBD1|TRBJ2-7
TGTGCCAGCTCACCACCGGGACAGGGTATTTTCTTGCAGTACTTC
CASSPPGQGIFLQYF
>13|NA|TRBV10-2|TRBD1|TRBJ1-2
TGCGCCAGCAGTCCACAGGGGAACTATGGCTACACCTTC
CASSPQGNYGYTF
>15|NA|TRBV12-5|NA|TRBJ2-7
TGTGCTAGTGGTTTGGTAGGGGTGTACTCCTACGAGCAGTACTTC
CASGLVGVYSYEQYF
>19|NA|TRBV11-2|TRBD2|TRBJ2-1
TGTGCCAGCAGCTCTAGTGGGCTAGCGGGAGGCTTATCCTACAATGAGCAGTTCTTC
CASSSSGLAGGLSYNEQFF
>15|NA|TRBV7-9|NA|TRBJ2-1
TGTGCCAGCAGCTTAAACTCCCTGCCCTACAATGAGCAGTTCTTC
CASSLNSLPYNEQFF
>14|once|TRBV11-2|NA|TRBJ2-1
TGTGCCAGCGAGCGATCCCGGGGTCACAATGAGCAGTTCTTC
CASERSRGHNEQFF
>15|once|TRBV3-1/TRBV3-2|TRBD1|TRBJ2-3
TGTGCCAGCAGCCAACAAGGACAGGCCAAAGATACGCAGTATTTT
CASSQQGQAKDTQYF
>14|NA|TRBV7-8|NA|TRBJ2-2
TGTGCCAGCAGCTTGACGGGAAACACCGGGGAGCTGTTTTTT
CASSLTGNTGELFF
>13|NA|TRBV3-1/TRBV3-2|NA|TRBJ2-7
TGTGCCAGCGGATTTCCGGACACCTACGAGCAGTACTTC
CASGFPDTYEQYF
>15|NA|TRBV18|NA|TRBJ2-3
TGTGCCAGCTCACCACGCGGACAGTCCACAGATACGCAGTATTTT
CASSPRGQSTDTQYF
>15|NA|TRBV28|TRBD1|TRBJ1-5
TGTGCCAGCACCTCCCCCGGGACAGGAAGTCAGCCCCAGCATTTT
CASTSPGTGSQPQHF
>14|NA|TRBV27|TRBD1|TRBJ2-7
TGTGCCAGCAGTTTAAGTACAGGGGCTTACGAGCAGTACTTC
CASSLSTGAYEQYF
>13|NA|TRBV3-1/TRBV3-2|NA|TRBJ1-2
TGTGCCAGCAGCCAGCCGAGGGAGTGGGGCTACACCTTC
CASSQPREWGYTF
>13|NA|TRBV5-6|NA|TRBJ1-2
TGTGCCAGCAGCTTGGGAACGGGAGATGGCTACACCTTC
CASSLGTGDGYTF
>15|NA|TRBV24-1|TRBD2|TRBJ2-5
TGTGCCACCAGTGACCCGGGGGAGGGACGCGAGACCCAGTACTTC
CATSDPGEGRETQYF
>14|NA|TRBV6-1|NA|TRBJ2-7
TGTGCCAGCAGTGAAGCGGCACAGGGATACGAGCAGTACTTC
CASSEAAQGYEQYF
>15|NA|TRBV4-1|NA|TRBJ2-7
TGCGCCAGCAACCAAACCCGGGACTCTCCCTACGAGCAGTACTTC
CASNQTRDSPYEQYF
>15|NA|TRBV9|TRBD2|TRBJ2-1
TGTGCCAGCAGCGTAGAACTAGCGGGGTTCAATGAGCAGTTCTTC
CASSVELAGFNEQFF
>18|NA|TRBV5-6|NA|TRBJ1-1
TGTGCCAGCAGCTCTTTGGACAGCCCGAAGTACATGAACACTGAAGCTTTCTTT
CASSSLDSPKYMNTEAFF
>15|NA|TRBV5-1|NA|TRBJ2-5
TGCGCCAGCACCCCCACCCCGGACAGCCAAGAGACCCAGTACTTC
CASTPTPDSQETQYF
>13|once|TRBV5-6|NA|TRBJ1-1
TGTGCCAGCAGCTCGACTCCTCACCCTGAAGCTTTCTTT
CASSSTPHPEAFF
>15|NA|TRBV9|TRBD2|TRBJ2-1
TGTGCCAGCAGCCCGGGACTAGCGGGCTACAATGAGCAGTTCTTC
CASSPGLAGYNEQFF
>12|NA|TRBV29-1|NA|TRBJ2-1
TGCAGCGTTGTCGGGAAGCTCAATGAGCAGTTCTTC
CSVVGKLNEQFF
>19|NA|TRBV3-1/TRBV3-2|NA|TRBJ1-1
TGTGCCAGCAGCCAAGATCTAGTAACAGGGTTATACGAGGGAACTGAAGCTTTCTTT
CASSQDLVTGLYEGTEAFF
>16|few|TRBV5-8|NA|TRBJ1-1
TGTGCCAGCAGCCTTGAAGGGGCTCGGATCAACACTGAAGCTTTCTTT
CASSLEGARINTEAFF
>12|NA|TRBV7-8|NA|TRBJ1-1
TGTGCCAGCACCCGGGACATTTTCTATCCTTTCTTT
CASTRDIFYPFF
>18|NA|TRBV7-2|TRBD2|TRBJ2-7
TGTGCCAGCAGCTTAGTGGCGGTGACCGGGACTACAGGATTCGAGCAGTACTTC
CASSLVAVTGTTGFEQYF
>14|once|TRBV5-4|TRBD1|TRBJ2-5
TGTGCCAGCAGCTTGGACCAGGGGGCCCGGACCCAGTACTTC
CASSLDQGARTQYF